Sequencing of this T cell receptor (beta chain) was carried out in a study of T cell repertoires in cytomegalovirus infection. Study background: Based on public TCR beta signatures, there were indications of CMV infection and of a matching HLA type.

Comments on this clonotype: Antigen specificity is unknown.

Using its own MiXCR run on the reads, TCRdb lists one record per CDR3 protein. Of hundreds of thousands of distinct CDR3 sequences in the sample, roughly 46% were seen once. The CDR3 totals 15 residues. V shed 3 bases, J shed 8 bases, and the junction held 11 bases outside the gene matches. The germline V gene has CDR1 LNHDA and CDR2 SQIVND (reference sequence). This clonotype originated in a human donor in good health (CMV status not recorded). Some clones in this sample may be carry-over from other donors' samples. The sequencing used cultured PBMCs, collected from culture after CMV antigen stimulation. The chain links TRBV19 to TRBJ1-2, with 8 bases identical to TRBD1. In nucleotides, the CDR3 is TGTGCCAGTAGTATTGGATTACAGGGGACAGGAGGCTACACCTTC. Its translation is CASSIGLQGTGGYTF.